The 22 T cell receptor beta chains presented below share a single source sample, sequenced in a study of blood T cells in healthy people across ages. PCR was performed a second time for about 7 to 11 cycles using a sample-barcoded 5' primer and a J-beta primer mix. TCRdb analysed the 5' RACE reads with MiXCR anew, one entry per CDR3 protein. The data contain roughly 1.6 million distinct CDR3 sequences, 30% to 35% of them seen just once; the ten biggest clones take up about 11%. Sequencing was done on a sample of blood. These receptors were collected from a woman in her thirties in good health.

This clonotype was found once. This may be a read error: a much more frequent sequence differs by one nucleotide. V gene TRBV20-1 combines with J gene TRBJ2-1; 7 bases are a match to TRBD2. V lost 8 bases to trimming and J lost 7 bases; unmatched junction nucleotides: 14. Germline loops: CDR1 DFQATT, CDR2 SNEGSKA (reference sequence). The CDR3 length is 14 residues. The chain's CDR3 is CSRRGETSFNEQFF. DNA for the CDR3: TGCAGTCGGAGGGGCGAGACTAGCTTTAATGAGCAGTTCTTC.

About this clonotype itself: With a much larger clone just one base away, this may be a read error. V gene TRBV29-1 combines with J gene TRBJ2-7; D uncertain. This CDR3 spans 15 amino acids. CDR1 is SQVTM, CDR2 ANQGSEA, per germline. Trimming removed 7 bases from V and 7 bases from J, with 26 bases in between. This CDR3 reads CSAPLIGISYNEQYF. The CDR3 nucleotides are TGCAGCGCGCCACTGATAGGGATCTCCTACAATGAGCAGTACTTC.

This clonotype was seen a few times. V and J are TRBV27 and TRBJ2-3, with D possibly being TRBD1 or TRBD2 (6 bases each). Germline V gives CDR1 MNHEY, CDR2 SMNVEV (reference sequence). This CDR3 is built from 15 residues. V was shortened by 5 bases and J by 2 bases, with 14 bases between the two germline ends. The CDR3 region is CASSARGPVTDTQYF. The CDR3 DNA reads TGTGCCAGCAGTGCCCGGGGGCCTGTCACAGATACGCAGTATTTT.

This clonotype has only a few counts. This chain links TRBV7-3 with TRBJ2-5, with TRBD2 matching 9 bases. The CDR3 is made up of 19 amino acids. The germline gives CDR1 SGHTA, CDR2 FQGTGA. V trimming: 5 bases; J trimming: 1 base; junction bases outside the gene matches: 17. This CDR3 is CASSPFGVSAGGVQETQYF. DNA for the CDR3: TGTGCCAGCAGCCCGTTCGGCGTGTCGGCGGGGGGGGTCCAAGAGACCCAGTACTTC.

This clonotype was seen ten or more times. The rearrangement uses TRBV29-1 and TRBJ2-7; D is unresolved. Trimming pared 4 bases from V and 0 bases from J, leaving 10 bases between. CDR1 and CDR2 (germline): SQVTM, ANQGSEA. This CDR3 is built from 13 residues. CDR3 sequence (DNA): TGCAGCGTTGTCGGCCTGCACTCCTACGAGCAGTACTTC. Its protein is CSVVGLHSYEQYF.

This clonotype showed up just a few times. The chain employs TRBV20-1 and TRBJ2-5; 7 nucleotides line up with TRBD1. The CDR3 runs to 16 residues. V dropped 0 bases and J dropped 2; count of bases not matched to a gene: 9. CDR1 and CDR2 (germline): DFQATT, SNEGSKA (reference sequence). In DNA form, the CDR3 reads TGCAGTGCTAGAGATCCTCGGACAGGACCACAAGAGACCCAGTACTTC. It translates to CSARDPRTGPQETQYF.

This clonotype was detected a few times. This sequence joins TRBV5-1 and TRBJ2-7; maybe TRBD2 (6 bases). The CDR3 is made up of 15 amino acids. V was pared by 0 bases and J by 5 bases, with 15 bases between. Germline values: CDR1 SGHRS, CDR2 YFSETQ. The CDR3 protein is CASSLGRGGPNEQYF. CDR3 DNA sequence: TGCGCCAGCAGCTTGGGGCGGGGAGGACCAAACGAGCAGTACTTC.

The chain carries TRBV6-4 and TRBJ1-2; the match to TRBD1 covers 9 bases. The CDR3 is made up of 15 amino acids. Germline lookup yields CDR1 MRHNA and CDR2 SNTAGT. V shed 6 bases, J shed 2 bases, and the junction held 7 bases outside the gene matches. The CDR3 region is CASRQQGAVNYGYTF. CDR3 nucleotide sequence: TGTGCCAGCAGGCAACAGGGGGCGGTCAACTATGGCTACACCTTC.

In its sample, this clonotype was seen a few times. The rearrangement links TRBV4-1 to TRBJ2-7, with 8 bases matching TRBD2. This CDR3 spans 14 amino acids. Germline CDR1 and CDR2: MGHRA and YSYEKL. Germline trimming cut 3 bases from V and 6 bases from J; bases unmatched to any gene: 7. CDR3 region: CASSQLGGRREQYF. The CDR3 region has the DNA TGCGCCAGCAGCCAGCTAGGCGGGAGGCGCGAGCAGTACTTC.

This clonotype was counted between two and nine times. The genes are TRBV30 and TRBJ2-6; no clear D gene. Germline V gene sequence: CDR1 GTSNPN, CDR2 SVGIG (reference sequence). Trimming took off 4 bases at V and 0 bases at J, with 7 bases between the two ends. The CDR3 spans 14 residues. CDR3 region: CAWKRISGANVLTF. CDR3 nucleotide sequence: TGTGCCTGGAAAAGGATCTCTGGGGCCAACGTCCTGACTTTC. Full variable domain (rest looked up from reference TRBV30 and TRBJ2-6): SQTIHQWPATLVQPVGSPLSLECTVEGTSNPNLYWYRQAAGRGLQLLFYSVGIGQISSEVPQNLSASRPQDRQFILSSKKLLLSDSGFYLCAWKRISGANVLTFGAGSRLTVL.

This sequence joins TRBV7-6 and TRBJ2-7; tentative D call: TRBD2 (7 bases). The CDR3 loop spans 17 amino acids. CDR1 is SGHVS and CDR2 is FNYEAQ in the germline V gene. V shed 1 base and J shed 9 bases, with 25 bases lying between them. CDR3 region: CASSLGVGRGPPSGQYF. As DNA, the CDR3 is TGTGCCAGCAGCTTAGGTGTGGGGCGGGGGCCCCCCTCGGGGCAGTACTTC.

J is TRBJ2-1 and V is TRBV24-1, with D possibly called TRBD1 or TRBD2 (5 bases each). The CDR3 consists of 12 residues. Per the germline V gene, CDR1 is KGHDR and CDR2 is SFDVKD. The ends were cut back, 2 bases at V and 9 bases at J, with 7 bases in the middle. The CDR3 sequence: CATSDWGTEQFF. For the CDR3, the DNA is TGTGCCACCAGTGATTGGGGGACTGAGCAGTTCTTC.

This clonotype has more than one count but fewer than ten. The chain links TRBV6-5 to TRBJ1-2; 7 bases match TRBD1. This CDR3 is built from 15 residues. Germline V gene lookup returns CDR1 MNHEY and CDR2 SVGAGI. V dropped 2 bases and J dropped 5; count of bases not matched to a gene: 8. The CDR3 DNA reads TGTGCCAGCAGTTACGGCCAGGGGGTATGGTATGGCTACACCTTC. It specifies CASSYGQGVWYGYTF.

This chain joins TRBV20-1 and TRBJ1-5, with D maybe TRBD1 (5 bases). The CDR3 runs 17 residues. Germline CDR1 and CDR2: DFQATT and SNEGSKA (reference sequence). V lost 3 bases and J lost 3, with 21 bases in between. The CDR3 nucleotides are TGCAGTGCTAGGCCAGACAGACAGCCTAAGATCAATCAGCCCCAGCATTTT. It specifies CSARPDRQPKINQPQHF.

This clonotype has a handful of counts. The V gene is TRBV3-1, the J gene TRBJ1-5; possibly TRBD1 for D (5 bases). The CDR3 spans 12 residues. The V and J ends lost 1 base and 9 bases respectively, with 7 bases between them. Germline values: CDR1 LGHDT, CDR2 YNNKEL (reference sequence). CDR3 protein: CASSQAGLPQHF. The CDR3 nucleotides read TGTGCCAGCAGCCAAGCGGGGCTGCCCCAGCATTTT. Supplemented by reference TRBV3-1 and TRBJ1-5, the full variable domain reads DTAVSQTPKYLVTQMGNDKSIKCEQNLGHDTMYWYKQDSKKFLKIMFSYNNKELIINETVPNRFSPKSPDKAHLNLHINSLELGDSAVYFCASSQAGLPQHFGDGTRLSIL.

Only a few counts were recorded for this clonotype. The chain joins TRBV7-6 to TRBJ2-3, with D unresolved. The CDR3 has 13 amino acids. With 5 bases removed from V and 4 bases from J, the gap between germline ends came to 10 bases. Per the germline V gene, CDR1 is SGHVS and CDR2 is FNYEAQ. The CDR3 DNA reads TGTGCCAGCAGCCCGCGCTTCCCAGATACGCAGTATTTT. It encodes CASSPRFPDTQYF.

This chain uses TRBV20-1 with TRBJ2-5; no clear D gene. Germline CDR1 is DFQATT and CDR2 is SNEGSKA (reference sequence). This CDR3 comprises 15 residues. Trimming pared 3 bases from V and 0 bases from J, leaving 14 bases between. CDR3 region: CSASPHTPYQETQYF. The CDR3 DNA reads TGCAGTGCTAGTCCTCACACACCGTACCAAGAGACCCAGTACTTC.

This clonotype has more than one count but fewer than ten. V gene TRBV10-3 combines with J gene TRBJ2-5, with D perhaps TRBD1 (6 bases). Per germline, CDR1 ENHRY and CDR2 SYGVKD. This CDR3 is built from 13 residues. Trimming left V 6 bases short and J 4 bases short, with 12 bases between. In DNA, the CDR3 is TGTGCCATCAGCTTCAGGGGCGGAGAGACCCAGTACTTC. Translated: CAISFRGGETQYF.

This clonotype has more than one count but fewer than ten. The V call is TRBV4-2, the J call TRBJ2-7, with D maybe TRBD2 (6 bases). The germline V gene encodes CDR1 LGHNA and CDR2 YNFKEQ. V lost 1 base, J lost 6 bases, and 10 bases lay in between. The CDR3 totals 13 residues. This CDR3 is CASSQADGGEQYF. The CDR3 DNA reads TGTGCCAGCAGCCAAGCCGACGGGGGCGAGCAGTACTTC.

The chain recombines TRBV12-3 or TRBV12-4 with TRBJ2-1, with D possibly matching TRBD2 (7 bases). The ends were cut back, 3 bases at V and 9 bases at J, with 15 bases in the middle. This CDR3 is built from 14 residues. The chain's CDR3 is CASSFLGGRGEQFF. The CDR3 DNA sequence: TGTGCCAGCAGTTTTTTGGGGGGGCGGGGTGAGCAGTTCTTC.

This chain uses TRBV9 with TRBJ1-1, with 7 bases identical to TRBD1. Germline CDR1 SGDLS, CDR2 YYNGEE. V shed 3 bases and J 5 bases; nucleotides not matched to a gene: 7. CDR3 size: 14 residues. The CDR3: CASSATGVGTEAFF. The CDR3 DNA is TGTGCCAGCAGCGCAACAGGGGTCGGGACTGAAGCTTTCTTT.

A single count supports this clonotype. V and J are TRBV6-1 and TRBJ1-6; a weak D match, TRBD1 (5 bases). The ends were cut back, 11 bases at V and 10 bases at J, with 24 bases in the middle. CDR3 length: 15 residues. Germline CDR1 is MNHNS and CDR2 is SASEGT. The CDR3 DNA reads TGTGCCGGCATCGACGAGGCAGGGAGAGGGTCACCCCTCCACTTT. Its protein is CAGIDEAGRGSPLHF.